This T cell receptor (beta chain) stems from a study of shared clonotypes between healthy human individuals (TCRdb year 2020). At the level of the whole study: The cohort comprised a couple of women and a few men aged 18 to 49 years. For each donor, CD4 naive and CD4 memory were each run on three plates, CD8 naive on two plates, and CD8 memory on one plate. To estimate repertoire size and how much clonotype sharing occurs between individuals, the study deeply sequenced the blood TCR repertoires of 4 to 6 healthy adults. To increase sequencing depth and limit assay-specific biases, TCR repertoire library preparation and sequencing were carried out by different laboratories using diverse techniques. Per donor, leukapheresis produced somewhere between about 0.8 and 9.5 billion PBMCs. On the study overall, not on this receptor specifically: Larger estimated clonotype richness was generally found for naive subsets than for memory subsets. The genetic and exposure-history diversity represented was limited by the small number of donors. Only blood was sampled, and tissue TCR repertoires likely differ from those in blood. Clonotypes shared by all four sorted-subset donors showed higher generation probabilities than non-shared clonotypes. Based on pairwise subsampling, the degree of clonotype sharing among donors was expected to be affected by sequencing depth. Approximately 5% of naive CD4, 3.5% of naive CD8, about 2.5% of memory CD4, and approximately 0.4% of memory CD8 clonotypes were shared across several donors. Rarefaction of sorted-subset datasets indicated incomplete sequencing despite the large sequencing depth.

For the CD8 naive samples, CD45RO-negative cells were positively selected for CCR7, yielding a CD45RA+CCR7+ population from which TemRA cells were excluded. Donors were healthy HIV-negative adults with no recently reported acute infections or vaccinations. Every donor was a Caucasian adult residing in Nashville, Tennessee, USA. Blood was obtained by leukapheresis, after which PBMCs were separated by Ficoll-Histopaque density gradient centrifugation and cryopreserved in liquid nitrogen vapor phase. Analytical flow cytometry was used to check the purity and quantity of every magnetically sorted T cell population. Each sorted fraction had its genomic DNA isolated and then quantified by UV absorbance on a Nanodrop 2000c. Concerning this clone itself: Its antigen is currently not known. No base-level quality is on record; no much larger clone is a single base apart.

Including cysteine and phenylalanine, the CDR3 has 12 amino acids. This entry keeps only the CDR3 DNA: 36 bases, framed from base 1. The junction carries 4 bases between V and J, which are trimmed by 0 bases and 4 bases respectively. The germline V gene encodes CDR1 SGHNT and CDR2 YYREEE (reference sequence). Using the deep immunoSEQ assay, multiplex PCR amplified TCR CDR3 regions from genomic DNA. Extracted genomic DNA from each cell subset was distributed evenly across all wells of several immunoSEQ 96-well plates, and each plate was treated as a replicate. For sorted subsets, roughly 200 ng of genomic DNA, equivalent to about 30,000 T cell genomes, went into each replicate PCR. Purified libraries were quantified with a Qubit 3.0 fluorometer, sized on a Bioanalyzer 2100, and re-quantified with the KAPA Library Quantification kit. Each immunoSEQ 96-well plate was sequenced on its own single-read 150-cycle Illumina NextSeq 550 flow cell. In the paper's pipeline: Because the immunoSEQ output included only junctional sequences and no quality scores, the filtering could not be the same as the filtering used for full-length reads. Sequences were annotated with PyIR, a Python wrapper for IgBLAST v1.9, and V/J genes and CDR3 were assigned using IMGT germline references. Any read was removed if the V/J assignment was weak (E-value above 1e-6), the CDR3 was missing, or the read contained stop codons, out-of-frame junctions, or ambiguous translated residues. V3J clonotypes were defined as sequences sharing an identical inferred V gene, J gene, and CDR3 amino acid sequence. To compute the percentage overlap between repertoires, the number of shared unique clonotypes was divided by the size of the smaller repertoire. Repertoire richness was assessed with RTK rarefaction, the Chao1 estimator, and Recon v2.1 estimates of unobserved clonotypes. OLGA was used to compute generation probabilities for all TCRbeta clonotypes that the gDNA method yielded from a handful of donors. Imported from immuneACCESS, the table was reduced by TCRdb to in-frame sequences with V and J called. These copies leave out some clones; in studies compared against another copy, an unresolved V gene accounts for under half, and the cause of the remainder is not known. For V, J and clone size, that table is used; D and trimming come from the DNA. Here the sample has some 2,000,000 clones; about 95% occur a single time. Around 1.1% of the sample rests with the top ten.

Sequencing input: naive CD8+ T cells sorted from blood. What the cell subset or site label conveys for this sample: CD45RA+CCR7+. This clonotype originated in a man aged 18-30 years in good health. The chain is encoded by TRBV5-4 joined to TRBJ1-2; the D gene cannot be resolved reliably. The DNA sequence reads TGTGCCAGCAGCTTGGACCCCTATGGCTACACCTTC. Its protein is CASSLDPYGYTF.